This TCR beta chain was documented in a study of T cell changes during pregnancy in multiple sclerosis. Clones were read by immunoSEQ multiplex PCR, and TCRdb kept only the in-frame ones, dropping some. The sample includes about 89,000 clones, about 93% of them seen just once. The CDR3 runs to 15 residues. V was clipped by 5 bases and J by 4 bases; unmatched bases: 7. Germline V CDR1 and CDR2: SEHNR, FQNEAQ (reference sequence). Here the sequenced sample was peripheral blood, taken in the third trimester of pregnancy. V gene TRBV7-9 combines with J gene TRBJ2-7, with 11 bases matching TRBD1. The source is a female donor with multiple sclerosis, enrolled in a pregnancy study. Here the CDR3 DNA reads TGTGCCAGCAGCGGACAGGGGGCAGGAGGGTACGAGCAGTACTTC. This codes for CASSGQGAGGYEQYF. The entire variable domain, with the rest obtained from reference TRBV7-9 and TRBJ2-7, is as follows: DTGVSQNPRHKITKRGQNVTFRCDPISEHNRLYWYRQTLGQGPEFLTYFQNEAQLEKSRLLSDRFSAERPKGSFSTLEIQRTEQGDSAMYLCASSGQGAGGYEQYFGPGTRLTVT.